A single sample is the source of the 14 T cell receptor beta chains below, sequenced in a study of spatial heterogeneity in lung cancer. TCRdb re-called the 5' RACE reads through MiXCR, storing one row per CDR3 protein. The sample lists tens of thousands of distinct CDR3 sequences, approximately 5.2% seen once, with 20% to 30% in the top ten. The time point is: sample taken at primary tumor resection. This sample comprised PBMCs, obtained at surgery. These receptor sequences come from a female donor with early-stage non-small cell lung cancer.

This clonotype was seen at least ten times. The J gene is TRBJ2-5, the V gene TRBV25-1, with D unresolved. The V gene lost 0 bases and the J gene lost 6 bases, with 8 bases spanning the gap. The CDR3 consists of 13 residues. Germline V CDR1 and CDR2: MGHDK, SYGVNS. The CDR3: CASSEYWVQTQYF. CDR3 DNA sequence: TGTGCCAGCAGTGAATATTGGGTCCAGACCCAGTACTTC. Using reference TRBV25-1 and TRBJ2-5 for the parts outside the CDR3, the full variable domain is EADIYQTPRYLVIGTGKKITLECSQTMGHDKMYWYQQDPGMELHLIHYSYGVNSTEKGDLSSESTVSRIRTEHFPLTLESARPSHTSQYLCASSEYWVQTQYFGPGTRLLVL.

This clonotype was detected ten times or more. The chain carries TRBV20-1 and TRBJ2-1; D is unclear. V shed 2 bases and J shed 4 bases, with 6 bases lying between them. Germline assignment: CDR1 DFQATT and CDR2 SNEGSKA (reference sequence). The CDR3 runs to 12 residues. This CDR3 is CSARPTYNEQFF. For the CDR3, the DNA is TGCAGTGCTAGACCCACTTACAATGAGCAGTTCTTC.

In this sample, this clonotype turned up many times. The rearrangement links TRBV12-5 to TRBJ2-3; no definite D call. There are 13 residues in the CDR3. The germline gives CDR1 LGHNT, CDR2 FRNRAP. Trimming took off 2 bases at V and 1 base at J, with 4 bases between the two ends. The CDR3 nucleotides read TGTGCTAGTGGTTTGATCGGCACAGATACGCAGTATTTT. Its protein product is CASGLIGTDTQYF.

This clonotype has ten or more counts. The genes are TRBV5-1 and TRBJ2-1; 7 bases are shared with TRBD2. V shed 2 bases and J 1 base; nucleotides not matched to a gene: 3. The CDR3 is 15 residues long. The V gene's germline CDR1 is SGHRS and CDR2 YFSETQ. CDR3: CASSFRRGSYNEQFF. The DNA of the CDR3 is TGCGCCAGCAGCTTTCGGCGGGGGTCCTACAATGAGCAGTTCTTC.

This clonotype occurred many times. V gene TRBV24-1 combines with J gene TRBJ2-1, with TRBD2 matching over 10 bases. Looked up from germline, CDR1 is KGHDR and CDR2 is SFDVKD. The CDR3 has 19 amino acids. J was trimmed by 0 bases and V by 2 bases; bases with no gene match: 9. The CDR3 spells CATSDWGSGGPSSYNEQFF. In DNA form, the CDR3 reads TGTGCCACCAGTGATTGGGGTAGCGGGGGGCCTAGCTCCTACAATGAGCAGTTCTTC.

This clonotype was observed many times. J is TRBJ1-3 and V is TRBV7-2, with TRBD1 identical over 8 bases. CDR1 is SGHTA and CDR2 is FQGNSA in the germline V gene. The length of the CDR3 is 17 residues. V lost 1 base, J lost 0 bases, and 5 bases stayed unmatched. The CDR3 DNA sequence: TGTGCCAGCAGCTTAGATGGGACAGGCTACTCTGGAAACACCATATATTTT. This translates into CASSLDGTGYSGNTIYF.

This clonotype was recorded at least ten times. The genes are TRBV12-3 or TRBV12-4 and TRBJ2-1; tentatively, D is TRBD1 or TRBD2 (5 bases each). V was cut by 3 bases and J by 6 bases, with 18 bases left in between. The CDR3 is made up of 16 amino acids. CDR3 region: CASSLGPVGGSNEQFF. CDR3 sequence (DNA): TGTGCCAGCAGTTTGGGGCCAGTCGGAGGTAGCAATGAGCAGTTCTTC.

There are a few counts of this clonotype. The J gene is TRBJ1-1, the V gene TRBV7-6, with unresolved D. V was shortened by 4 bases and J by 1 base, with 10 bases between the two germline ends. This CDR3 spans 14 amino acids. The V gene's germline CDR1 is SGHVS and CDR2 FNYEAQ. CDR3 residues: CASSSTDANTEAFF. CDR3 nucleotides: TGTGCCAGCAGCTCAACGGATGCGAACACTGAAGCTTTCTTT.

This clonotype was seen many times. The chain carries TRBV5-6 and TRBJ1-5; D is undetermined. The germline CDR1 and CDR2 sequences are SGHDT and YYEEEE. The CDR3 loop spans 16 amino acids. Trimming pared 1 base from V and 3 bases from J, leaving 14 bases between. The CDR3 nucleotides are TGTGCCAGCAGCTTGCGGGAGGGTCAGGACAATCAGCCCCAGCATTTT. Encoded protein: CASSLREGQDNQPQHF.

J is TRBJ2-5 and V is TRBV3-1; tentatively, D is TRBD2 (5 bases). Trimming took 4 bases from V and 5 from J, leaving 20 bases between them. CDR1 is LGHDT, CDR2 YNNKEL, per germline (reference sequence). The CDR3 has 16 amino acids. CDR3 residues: CASSPRTGRQGETQYF. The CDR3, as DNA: TGTGCCAGCAGCCCGCGGACTGGTCGGCAAGGGGAGACCCAGTACTTC.

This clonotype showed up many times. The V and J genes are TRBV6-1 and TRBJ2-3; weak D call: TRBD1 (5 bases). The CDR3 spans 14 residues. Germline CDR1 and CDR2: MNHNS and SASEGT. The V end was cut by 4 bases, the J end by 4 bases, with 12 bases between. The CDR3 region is CASSVGQGSDTQYF. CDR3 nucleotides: TGTGCCAGCAGTGTTGGGCAGGGCTCAGATACGCAGTATTTT.

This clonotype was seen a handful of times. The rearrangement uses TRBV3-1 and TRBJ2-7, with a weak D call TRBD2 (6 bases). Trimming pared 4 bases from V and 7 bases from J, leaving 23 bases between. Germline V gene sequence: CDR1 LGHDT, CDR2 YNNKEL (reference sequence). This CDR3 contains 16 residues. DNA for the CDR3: TGTGCCAGCAGCCCCTTCTACAGCCTCTCGGGGGTAGAGCAGTACTTC. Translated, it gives CASSPFYSLSGVEQYF.

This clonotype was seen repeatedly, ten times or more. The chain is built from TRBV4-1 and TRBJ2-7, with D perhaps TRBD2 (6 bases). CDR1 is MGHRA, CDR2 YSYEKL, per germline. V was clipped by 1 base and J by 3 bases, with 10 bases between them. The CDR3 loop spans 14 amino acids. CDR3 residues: CASSQGPGVYEQYF. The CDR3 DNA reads TGCGCCAGCAGCCAAGGTCCGGGGGTCTACGAGCAGTACTTC.

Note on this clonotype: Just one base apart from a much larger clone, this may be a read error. The CDR3 nucleotides read TGCAGTGCCCCAGGGACAAGACACAATGAGCAGTTCTTC. Protein product: CSAPGTRHNEQFF. The rearrangement joins TRBV20-1 to TRBJ2-1; TRBD1 might be the D (6 bases). The CDR3 totals 13 residues. Per the germline V gene, CDR1 is DFQATT and CDR2 is SNEGSKA (reference sequence). The ends were cut back, 6 bases at V and 5 bases at J, with 14 bases in the middle.